This T cell receptor beta chain was captured in a study of neurological immune-mediated disorders. Whole-study findings and limits: None of the CDR3 amino acid sequences of expanded clones recurred across subjects, suggesting private repertoires in all groups.

This CDR3 is 15 amino acids long. Trimming removed 4 bases at V and 0 bases at J, with 11 bases between. Germline values: CDR1 ENHRY, CDR2 SYGVKD. A 10-nucleotide random UMI tagged transcripts in template-switch 5'RACE cDNA synthesis. Every sequencing run drew on 15-18 subjects and yielded over 200 million TCR-beta sequences. Each CDR3 protein gets one entry after TCRdb re-called the 5' RACE reads with MiXCR. Of around 23,000 distinct CDR3 sequences in the sample, roughly 13% were seen once. At least ten counts were recorded for this clonotype. Its cognate antigen is unknown. Sequenced material: PBMCs. The sequence derives from a woman aged 40-49 years with HTLV-1-associated myelopathy (HAM/TSP). The chain recombines TRBV10-3 with TRBJ2-3; D ambiguous. This CDR3 is CAISAVGSSTDTQYF. CDR3 nucleotide sequence: TGTGCCATCAGTGCAGTCGGTTCAAGCACAGATACGCAGTATTTT.